Shown below are 14 T cell receptor beta chains from a single sample sequenced in a study of blood T cell repertoires in COVID-19. The table came from immunoSEQ multiplex PCR; TCRdb's copy has only in-frame clones and leaves some out. The sample lists some 70,000 clones, about 86% occurring once. Sequenced input: peripheral blood. These TCRs come from a woman aged 55-70 years with acute or convalescent COVID-19.

The chain recombines TRBV6-4 with TRBJ1-3; D gene uncertain. The ends were cut back, 2 bases at V and 0 bases at J, with 20 bases in the middle. There are 19 residues in the CDR3. Germline CDR1 MRHNA, CDR2 SNTAGT. The CDR3 coding sequence is TGTGCCAGCAGTGACCTTATTCCTTACAGAAACACCTCTGGAAACACCATATATTTT. Protein product: CASSDLIPYRNTSGNTIYF.

The rearrangement joins TRBV4-1 to TRBJ1-5; D gene ambiguous. The germline gives CDR1 MGHRA, CDR2 YSYEKL. The CDR3 totals 14 residues. V was pared by 4 bases and J by 3 bases, with 10 bases between. The CDR3: CASSPTQFNQPQHF. DNA of the CDR3: TGCGCCAGCAGCCCGACACAATTCAATCAGCCCCAGCATTTT.

V usage is TRBV6-1 and J usage is TRBJ1-5; D gene uncertain. This CDR3 has 12 amino acids. The V and J ends lost 7 bases and 6 bases respectively, with 10 bases between them. Germline CDR1 reads MNHNS; CDR2 reads SASEGT. The CDR3 DNA is TGTGCCAGCAAAAAGGGAGGTCAGCCCCAGCATTTT. The encoded protein is CASKKGGQPQHF.

The chain combines TRBV6-5 with TRBJ2-7; 9 positions match TRBD1. Per germline, CDR1 MNHEY and CDR2 SVGAGI. With 7 bases clipped from V and 4 bases from J, the junction kept 8 bases outside the gene matches. This CDR3 has 14 amino acids. The CDR3 DNA reads TGTGCCAGCACCGTGGGACAGGGTTCGTACGAGCAGTACTTC. This sequence encodes CASTVGQGSYEQYF.

This chain connects TRBV30 to TRBJ1-3; D unclear. Germline CDR1 GTSNPN, CDR2 SVGIG (reference sequence). The V end was cut by 1 base, the J end by 11 bases, with 12 bases between. The CDR3 length is 12 residues. The CDR3 sequence: CAWSGTASPIYF. In DNA form, the CDR3 reads TGTGCCTGGAGTGGTACTGCGAGTCCCATATATTTT.

The chain couples TRBV19 to TRBJ1-1; 7 bases align to TRBD1. This CDR3 has 13 residues. CDR1 is LNHDA, CDR2 SQIVND, per germline (reference sequence). Unmatched junction bases numbered 11, after V lost 5 bases and J lost 11 bases. The CDR3 region has the DNA TGTGCCAGTAGTGACAGGGACACGGTTTGGGCTTTCTTT. Its protein is CASSDRDTVWAFF.

This clone was picked up one time. The rearrangement links TRBV2 to TRBJ1-5, with D perhaps TRBD1 (6 bases). Germline V gene sequence: CDR1 SNHLY, CDR2 FYNNEI. The CDR3 extends over 15 amino acids. The V and J ends lost 5 bases and 7 bases respectively, with 18 bases between them. As DNA, the CDR3 is TGTGCCAGCAGTATCTCAGGGGCCCATGGACAGCCCCAGCATTTT. Amino acid sequence: CASSISGAHGQPQHF. Full variable domain (remainder filled in from reference TRBV2 and TRBJ1-5): EPEVTQTPSHQVTQMGQEVILRCVPISNHLYFYWYRQILGQKVEFLVSFYNNEISEKSEIFDDQFSVERPDGSNFTLKIRSTKLEDSAMYFCASSISGAHGQPQHFGDGTRLSIL.

The chain links TRBV19 to TRBJ1-5; D call uncertain. The CDR3 is 15 amino acids. V lost 7 bases to trimming and J lost 0 bases, with 13 bases between them. CDR1 and CDR2 from the germline V gene are LNHDA and SQIVND (reference sequence). The CDR3 DNA reads TGTGCCAGTACCCGACAACCCGGTAGCAATCAGCCCCAGCATTTT. This codes for CASTRQPGSNQPQHF.

The sample holds one count of this clone. The DNA for the CDR3 is TGTGCCAGCAGCATCCGACAGAACGCGAACACCGGGGAGCTGTTTTTT. This sequence encodes CASSIRQNANTGELFF. The chain carries TRBV7-6 and TRBJ2-2, with TRBD1 as a possible D gene (5 bases). Germline CDR1 and CDR2: SGHVS and FNYEAQ. The CDR3 consists of 16 residues. Trimming removed 5 bases at V and 0 bases at J, with 13 bases between.

J is TRBJ1-5 and V is TRBV4-1; D call uncertain. Germline-derived CDR1 and CDR2 are MGHRA and YSYEKL. Trimming took 0 bases from V and 6 from J, leaving 12 bases between them. The CDR3 loop spans 15 amino acids. For the CDR3, the DNA is TGCGCCAGCAGCCAAGATCGGACTTTGGGTCAGCCCCAGCATTTT. Residues: CASSQDRTLGQPQHF.

This chain uses TRBV5-1 with TRBJ2-5, with D possibly matching TRBD1 (5 bases). CDR3 length: 13 residues. Germline assignment: CDR1 SGHRS and CDR2 YFSETQ. V was pared by 0 bases and J by 8 bases, with 11 bases between. CDR3: CASSLGRQGTQYF. The CDR3 DNA is TGCGCCAGCAGCTTGGGAAGGCAGGGTACCCAGTACTTC.

The chain links TRBV6-4 to TRBJ2-2; 9 bases are shared with TRBD2. Germline loops: CDR1 MRHNA, CDR2 SNTAGT. V gave up 7 bases and J gave up 7 bases; unmatched junction bases: 19. The CDR3 runs to 18 residues. The CDR3 spells CASNEIWRGGRLGGELFF. Written as DNA, the CDR3 is TGTGCCAGCAATGAGATATGGCGGGGGGGCCGCCTTGGCGGGGAGCTGTTTTTT.

The V call is TRBV3-1 (or the pseudogene TRBV3-2), the J call TRBJ1-4; 10 bases map to TRBD1. CDR3 length: 14 amino acids. Trimming removed 5 bases from V and 8 bases from J; junction bases left unmatched: 5. From germline, CDR1 is LGHDT and CDR2 YNNKEL (reference sequence). The CDR3 DNA reads TGTGCCAGCAGCAAGACAGGGGGCGAAGAAAAACTGTTTTTT. Amino acids: CASSKTGGEEKLFF.

The rearrangement joins TRBV5-1 to TRBJ1-6; weak D call: TRBD1 (5 bases). This CDR3 comprises 17 residues. In germline, CDR1 is SGHRS, CDR2 YFSETQ. Trimming cost V 4 bases and J 0 bases, with 14 bases left between them. This chain's CDR3 is CASSRQSLSSYNSPLHF. The CDR3 DNA is TGCGCCAGCAGCCGACAGTCTCTGAGCTCCTATAATTCACCCCTCCACTTT.